Below, 31 T cell receptor beta chains from the same sample are listed, as sequenced in a study of blood T cell repertoires in COVID-19. Clones were sequenced by immunoSEQ multiplex PCR, and TCRdb holds only the in-frame ones, with some missing. The table includes 140,000 to 150,000 clones, 70% to 90% detected once. The source material was PBMCs or T cells enriched from blood (not recorded which). These receptors were collected from a woman in her twenties or thirties with acute COVID-19.

The gene calls are TRBV7-2 and TRBJ1-5; 12 positions agree with TRBD1. Germline CDR1 is SGHTA and CDR2 is FQGNSA. This CDR3 has 16 amino acids. With 2 bases clipped from V and 6 bases from J, the junction kept 5 bases outside the gene matches. The CDR3, as DNA: TGTGCCAGCAGCTTATGGGGACAGGGGGCTCCTCAGCCCCAGCATTTT. It encodes CASSLWGQGAPQPQHF.

The chain is built from TRBV11-2 and TRBJ1-6; maybe TRBD1 (6 bases). The germline gives CDR1 SGHAT, CDR2 FQNNGV. The CDR3 is 13 amino acids. Trimming removed 1 base from V and 10 bases from J, with 8 bases in between. For the CDR3, the DNA is TGTGCCAGCAGCTTAGGTCAGGGGTCACCCCTCCACTTT. Its protein is CASSLGQGSPLHF. Together with reference TRBV11-2 and TRBJ1-6, the CDR3 gives the full variable domain: EAGVAQSPRYKIIEKRQSVAFWCNPISGHATLYWYQQILGQGPKLLIQFQNNGVVDDSQLPKDRFSAERLKGVDSTLKIQPAKLEDSAVYLCASSLGQGSPLHFGNGTRLTVT.

The gene calls are TRBV25-1 and TRBJ2-5; TRBD1 is a possible D gene (5 bases). Germline V gene lookup returns CDR1 MGHDK and CDR2 SYGVNS. Trimming removed 3 bases from V and 3 bases from J, with 23 bases in between. This CDR3 is 18 amino acids long. This chain's CDR3 is CASSDPRARVGRKETQYF. The CDR3 DNA is TGTGCCAGCAGTGACCCTAGGGCCAGGGTCGGACGAAAAGAGACCCAGTACTTC.

The chain is built from TRBV5-8 and TRBJ2-5, with D possibly TRBD2 on 5 matching bases. Germline values: CDR1 SGHTS, CDR2 YDEGEE. V was clipped by 0 bases and J by 5 bases, with 23 bases between them. The CDR3 contains 18 residues. The CDR3: CASSLVLSIGRRSETQYF. DNA of the CDR3: TGTGCCAGCAGCTTGGTATTGTCGATCGGCAGGAGGTCGGAGACCCAGTACTTC.

This clone has only a few counts. This chain uses TRBV4-3 with TRBJ1-2; no firm D call. Trimming took 0 bases from V and 11 from J, leaving 16 bases between them. Germline CDR1 and CDR2: LGHNA and YSLEER. This CDR3 contains 14 residues. The chain's CDR3 is CASSQDHGLPRYTF. CDR3 in DNA: TGCGCCAGCAGCCAAGATCACGGACTTCCAAGATACACCTTC.

J is TRBJ1-1 and V is TRBV5-1; maybe TRBD1 (5 bases). Germline V gene sequence: CDR1 SGHRS, CDR2 YFSETQ. V lost 4 bases, J lost 0 bases, and 10 bases lay in between. This CDR3 has 14 amino acids. The CDR3 protein is CASSRDRLNTEAFF. The CDR3 DNA follows: TGCGCCAGCAGCAGAGACAGATTGAACACTGAAGCTTTCTTT.

The CDR3 is CASSLQGRGWDEQFF. DNA of the CDR3: TGTGCCAGCAGTTTACAAGGGCGAGGGTGGGATGAGCAGTTCTTC. The V gene is TRBV27, the J gene TRBJ2-1, with D perhaps TRBD2 (5 bases). CDR1 and CDR2 (germline): MNHEY, SMNVEV (reference sequence). CDR3 length: 15 residues. The V gene lost 2 bases and the J gene lost 8 bases, with 16 bases spanning the gap.

V usage is TRBV5-1 and J usage is TRBJ1-1, with 10 nucleotides matching TRBD1. Germline CDR1 is SGHRS and CDR2 is YFSETQ. The CDR3 extends over 17 amino acids. V shed 9 bases, J shed 4 bases, and the junction held 18 bases outside the gene matches. CDR3 loop: CATNTPRQGAVCTEAFF. In DNA, the CDR3 is TGCGCCACCAACACACCCCGACAGGGGGCTGTGTGCACTGAAGCTTTCTTT.

V gene TRBV19 combines with J gene TRBJ1-5; 7 bases match TRBD1. CDR1 and CDR2 from the germline V gene are LNHDA and SQIVND (reference sequence). There are 15 residues in the CDR3. After removal of 2 bases from V and 3 bases from J, the junction contained 4 bases not matched to a gene. The CDR3 nucleotides read TGTGCCAGTAGTATAAGGGGGACAGCCAATCAGCCCCAGCATTTT. Translating it yields CASSIRGTANQPQHF. Full variable domain (remainder filled in from reference TRBV19 and TRBJ1-5): DGGITQSPKYLFRKEGQNVTLSCEQNLNHDAMYWYRQDPGQGLRLIYYSQIVNDFQKGDIAEGYSVSREKKESFPLTVTSAQKNPTAFYLCASSIRGTANQPQHFGDGTRLSIL.

This rearrangement joins TRBV15 to TRBJ2-5, with 11 bases fitting TRBD2. Germline CDR1 LNHNV, CDR2 YYDKDF (reference sequence). The CDR3 has 16 amino acids. V lost 3 bases to trimming and J lost 5 bases; unmatched junction nucleotides: 8. CDR3 in DNA: TGTGCCACCAGCAGTGGGACTAGCGGAAAGGGGGAGACCCAGTACTTC. Translated, it gives CATSSGTSGKGETQYF.

Only one count was recorded for this clone. The chain uses TRBV7-2 and TRBJ2-7, with 10 bases aligning to TRBD1. This CDR3 spans 17 amino acids. J gave up 2 bases and V 2 bases, and 9 bases lay outside the gene matches. The germline V gene has CDR1 SGHTA and CDR2 FQGNSA. The CDR3 sequence is CASSLFLPGQGPYEQYF. The CDR3 DNA is TGTGCCAGCAGCTTATTTTTACCGGGACAGGGGCCCTACGAGCAGTACTTC.

The J gene is TRBJ2-1, the V gene TRBV5-1; 9 positions agree with TRBD2. The J segment lost 3 bases and the V segment lost 4 bases, leaving 5 bases of the junction unmatched. Per the germline V gene, CDR1 is SGHRS and CDR2 is YFSETQ. The CDR3 totals 15 residues. The CDR3 protein is CASSRGGRDYNEQFF. The CDR3 DNA reads TGCGCCAGCAGCCGGGGCGGGAGGGACTACAATGAGCAGTTCTTC.

This chain uses TRBV10-3 with TRBJ2-5; 8 bases align to TRBD2. V trimming: 0 bases; J trimming: 4 bases; junction bases outside the gene matches: 7. The CDR3 loop spans 16 amino acids. From germline, CDR1 is ENHRY and CDR2 SYGVKD. The DNA of the CDR3 is TGTGCCATCAGTGAGTCGAGGGGACTAGGGGGAGAGACCCAGTACTTC. It specifies CAISESRGLGGETQYF.

This sequence joins TRBV19 and TRBJ2-1; TRBD2 aligns across 14 bases. The ends lost 7 bases at V and 9 bases at J; junction bases unmatched: 8. This CDR3 spans 15 amino acids. In germline, CDR1 is LNHDA, CDR2 SQIVND (reference sequence). CDR3 bases: TGTGCCAGTACCTTAGGGACTAGCGGGAGTATTGAGCAGTTCTTC. Its translation: CASTLGTSGSIEQFF.

The gene calls are TRBV18 and TRBJ1-2; D ambiguous. Between the trimmed V and J ends, which lost 3 bases and 0 bases, there was a span of 5 bases. The germline V gene has CDR1 KGHSH and CDR2 LQKENI. The CDR3 is 13 amino acids. The CDR3 DNA sequence: TGTGCCAGCTCACCTGACACTAACTATGGCTACACCTTC. Translating gives CASSPDTNYGYTF.

This chain connects TRBV19 to TRBJ2-7; 7 bases are a match to TRBD2. Per germline, CDR1 LNHDA and CDR2 SQIVND (reference sequence). Germline trimming cut 4 bases from V and 9 bases from J; bases unmatched to any gene: 6. The length of the CDR3 is 12 residues. This chain's CDR3 is CASSTVGGWQYF. CDR3 coding DNA: TGTGCCAGTAGTACTGTCGGGGGGTGGCAGTACTTC.

CDR3 in DNA: TGTGCCAGCAGCCCGGGACAGGGAACTCAGCCCCAGCATTTT. Protein sequence: CASSPGQGTQPQHF. The chain uses TRBV2 and TRBJ1-5; 9 bases agree with TRBD1. CDR3 length equals 14 residues. With V trimmed by 6 bases and J by 6 bases, 6 bases remained unmatched. CDR1 SNHLY and CDR2 FYNNEI come from the germline V gene. The whole variable domain, filled in from reference TRBV2 and TRBJ1-5, reads EPEVTQTPSHQVTQMGQEVILRCVPISNHLYFYWYRQILGQKVEFLVSFYNNEISEKSEIFDDQFSVERPDGSNFTLKIRSTKLEDSAMYFCASSPGQGTQPQHFGDGTRLSIL.

The chain recombines TRBV11-2 with TRBJ2-7, with D possibly being TRBD2 (6 bases). Germline CDR1 is SGHAT and CDR2 is FQNNGV. Trimming left V 8 bases short and J 0 bases short, with 11 bases between. The CDR3 sequence is 13 residues long. The DNA of the CDR3 is TGTGCCAGCGGGGCGGGGTTCTCCTACGAGCAGTACTTC. Its translation is CASGAGFSYEQYF.

This rearrangement joins TRBV11-2 to TRBJ1-1; tentative D call: TRBD1 (5 bases). Germline CDR1 and CDR2: SGHAT and FQNNGV. This CDR3 region has 16 residues. The V end was cut by 0 bases, the J end by 3 bases, with 14 bases between. The CDR3 is CASSLEFGRAYTEAFF. In nucleotides, the CDR3 is TGTGCCAGCAGCTTAGAATTCGGCAGGGCGTACACTGAAGCTTTCTTT. Supplemented by reference TRBV11-2 and TRBJ1-1, the full variable domain reads EAGVAQSPRYKIIEKRQSVAFWCNPISGHATLYWYQQILGQGPKLLIQFQNNGVVDDSQLPKDRFSAERLKGVDSTLKIQPAKLEDSAVYLCASSLEFGRAYTEAFFGQGTRLTVV.

This clone was counted a few times. V and J are TRBV25-1 and TRBJ2-6, with a possible D match to TRBD2 (6 bases). The V end was cut by 3 bases, the J end by 0 bases, with 15 bases between. CDR1 is MGHDK, CDR2 SYGVNS, per germline. CDR3 size: 18 residues. The CDR3 region is CASSEEGEVFSGANVLTF. The CDR3 bases are TGTGCCAGCAGTGAGGAGGGAGAGGTCTTCTCTGGGGCCAACGTCCTGACTTTC.

The chain couples TRBV19 to TRBJ1-1, with 9 bases aligning to TRBD1. The length of the CDR3 is 13 residues. CDR1 is LNHDA, CDR2 SQIVND, per germline (reference sequence). The CDR3 DNA reads as TGTGTGGTTGGGGGACAGGGGAACACTGAAGCTTTCTTT. As protein: CVVGGQGNTEAFF.

The chain recombines TRBV28 with TRBJ2-1, with D perhaps matching TRBD2 (6 bases). V shed 4 bases and J shed 6 bases, with 10 bases lying between them. CDR3 length: 13 amino acids. Germline lookup yields CDR1 MDHEN and CDR2 SYDVKM. Written as DNA, the CDR3 is TGTGCCAGCAGTTGGAGGGATGGCAATGAGCAGTTCTTC. Amino acid sequence: CASSWRDGNEQFF.

The chain is built from TRBV3-1 (or the pseudogene TRBV3-2) and TRBJ2-1; a possible D gene is TRBD1 (5 bases). In germline, CDR1 is LGHDT, CDR2 YNNKEL (reference sequence). V was shortened by 4 bases and J by 2 bases, with 21 bases between the two germline ends. This CDR3 contains 18 residues. CDR3 protein: CASSPRTGTISPYNEQFF. The CDR3, as DNA: TGTGCCAGCAGCCCACGCACAGGAACGATCTCCCCCTACAATGAGCAGTTCTTC.

This clone was detected only once. The rearrangement links TRBV19 to TRBJ1-1; a weak D match, TRBD1 (6 bases). Per germline, CDR1 LNHDA and CDR2 SQIVND (reference sequence). V was clipped by 3 bases and J by 0 bases, with 8 bases between them. CDR3 length: 14 residues. The CDR3 DNA reads as TGTGCCAGTAGTATTGGGACACTGAACACTGAAGCTTTCTTT. Translating gives CASSIGTLNTEAFF. The full variable domain, with the rest looked up from reference TRBV19 and TRBJ1-1, is DGGITQSPKYLFRKEGQNVTLSCEQNLNHDAMYWYRQDPGQGLRLIYYSQIVNDFQKGDIAEGYSVSREKKESFPLTVTSAQKNPTAFYLCASSIGTLNTEAFFGQGTRLTVV.

The rearrangement uses TRBV7-2 and TRBJ1-3; no clear D gene. CDR1 is SGHTA and CDR2 is FQGNSA in the germline V gene. V lost 1 base, J lost 2 bases, and 15 bases lay in between. This CDR3 region has 17 residues. The CDR3 loop is CASSLVREGYTGNTIYF. The CDR3 bases are TGTGCCAGCAGCTTAGTCCGGGAAGGGTATACTGGAAACACCATATATTTT.

This chain joins TRBV5-1 and TRBJ2-1; 13 positions match TRBD2. V gave up 5 bases and J gave up 5 bases; unmatched junction bases: 4. The CDR3 is 15 amino acids. CDR1 SGHRS and CDR2 YFSETQ come from the germline V gene. The CDR3 spells CASSWTSGRDNEQFF. CDR3 bases: TGCGCCAGCAGTTGGACTAGCGGGAGAGACAATGAGCAGTTCTTC.

The chain couples TRBV19 to TRBJ2-7; 10 positions agree with TRBD2. Losses at the gene ends were 5 bases for V and 3 bases for J; bases not matched to a gene: 4. This CDR3 is 14 amino acids long. Per the germline V gene, CDR1 is LNHDA and CDR2 is SQIVND (reference sequence). The DNA of the CDR3 is TGTGCCAGTAGTGTACTAGCGGGAATCTACGAGCAGTACTTC. This encodes CASSVLAGIYEQYF.

The chain joins TRBV10-3 to TRBJ1-3; tentative D call: TRBD1 (6 bases). The V and J ends lost 2 bases and 0 bases respectively, with 14 bases between them. The germline V gene encodes CDR1 ENHRY and CDR2 SYGVKD. The CDR3 is 17 residues long. In DNA, the CDR3 is TGTGCCATCAGTGAGCATAGGGACACAGGCTCTGGAAACACCATATATTTT. Encoded protein: CAISEHRDTGSGNTIYF.

The chain employs TRBV19 and TRBJ2-3; D perhaps matches TRBD2 (6 bases). Germline CDR1 LNHDA, CDR2 SQIVND (reference sequence). V shed 3 bases and J shed 0 bases, with 10 bases lying between them. The CDR3 is made up of 15 amino acids. The CDR3 region has the DNA TGTGCCAGTAGTATCCTAGCGACTAGCACAGATACGCAGTATTTT. Its translation is CASSILATSTDTQYF.

The CDR3 loop reads CASRGQGFVGQYF. The CDR3 DNA reads as TGTGCCAGCAGGGGACAGGGCTTCGTCGGGCAGTACTTC. The chain joins TRBV12-3 or TRBV12-4 to TRBJ2-7; TRBD1 matches at 9 bases. The V and J ends lost 6 bases and 9 bases, in that order; junction bases with no gene match: 9. The CDR3 consists of 13 residues.

The chain is built from TRBV3-1 (or the pseudogene TRBV3-2) and TRBJ2-2; 7 bases line up with TRBD1. CDR1 and CDR2 (germline): LGHDT, YNNKEL (reference sequence). This CDR3 spans 18 amino acids. With 1 base clipped from V and 3 bases from J, the junction kept 11 bases outside the gene matches. The DNA for the CDR3 is TGTGCCAGCAGCCAAGGACCGGGACAGCCATTAGACACCGGGGAGCTGTTTTTT. This encodes CASSQGPGQPLDTGELFF.